This T cell receptor (beta chain) was sequenced during a study of blood T cell repertoires in COVID-19. Study at large: Sites across the United States, Italy and Spain contributed samples from acute and convalescent COVID-19. T cells, B-cell-depleted T cells, or PBMCs supplied cDNA or gDNA.

Per the authors' pipeline: The assay estimated nucleated cells by amplifying reference gene primers. Measured with immunoSEQ multiplex PCR; TCRdb has only the in-frame clones, and not every one. V, J and clone size reflect that table, while D and trimming were determined from the DNA. The table has tens of thousands of clones, about nine tenths seen once. V lost 6 bases and J 2 bases, leaving 10 bases between the germline ends. There are 13 residues in the CDR3. The germline V gene has CDR1 LNHDA and CDR2 SQIVND (reference sequence). The rearrangement joins TRBV19 to TRBJ1-2, with D perhaps matching TRBD1 (5 bases). Sequenced material: peripheral blood. This receptor was obtained from a human donor in a cohort sampled during active COVID-19. CDR3 in amino acids: CASRQDRNYGYTF. Here the CDR3 DNA reads TGTGCCAGTAGACAAGACAGAAACTATGGCTACACCTTC.